Below are 22 T cell receptor beta chains sequenced from a single sample in a study of cytomegalovirus exposure and HLA in healthy donors (dated by TCRdb to the late 2010s). Libraries were prepared through the immunoSEQ multiplex PCR assay. For the multiplex PCR, a mixture combining 60 forward primers for TCR Vbeta segments and 13 reverse primers for TCR Jbeta segments was used. The source is immuneACCESS, and TCRdb retained only in-frame sequences with V and J called. Part of the clones is not carried over; for the studies checked, unresolved V genes explain less than half of this, and the remainder is unexplained. The sample has around 100,000 clones on record, around four fifths of them singletons. The ten top clones hold approximately 4% of the sample. The material sequenced was PBMCs. The receptors derive from a man in his forties or fifties in good health and CMV-seronegative.

This chain connects TRBV6-1 to TRBJ1-2, with no clear D. The CDR3 has 13 residues. Per the germline V gene, CDR1 is MNHNS and CDR2 is SASEGT. V lost 1 base and J 8 bases, leaving 11 bases between the germline ends. The CDR3 coding sequence is TGTGCCAGCAGTGAAGTACTTGGGCCGGGCTACACCTTC. This encodes CASSEVLGPGYTF.

The genes are TRBV5-6 and TRBJ1-2; unclear D gene. Trimming shortened V by 0 bases and J by 5 bases, and 11 bases separated the two germline ends. The CDR3 is made up of 14 amino acids. The germline gives CDR1 SGHDT, CDR2 YYEEEE. CDR3 loop: CASSLGEGWYGYTF. In DNA form, the CDR3 reads TGTGCCAGCAGCTTGGGGGAGGGCTGGTATGGCTACACCTTC. Together with reference TRBV5-6 and TRBJ1-2, the CDR3 gives the full variable domain: DAGVTQSPTHLIKTRGQQVTLRCSPKSGHDTVSWYQQALGQGPQFIFQYYEEEERQRGNFPDRFSGHQFPNYSSELNVNALLLGDSALYLCASSLGEGWYGYTFGSGTRLTVV.

This clone was picked up one time. An end of the junction differs from the germline gene, which may be a read error. This chain links TRBV9 with TRBJ1-2; TRBD1 matches at 10 bases. The CDR3 has 14 amino acids. CDR1 is SGDLS, CDR2 YYNGEE, per germline. The CDR3 here is CTSSAGQGNYGYTF. DNA for the CDR3: TGTACCAGCAGCGCGGGACAGGGGAACTATGGCTACACCTTC.

The V call is TRBV7-2, the J call TRBJ1-5; 8 bases are a match to TRBD1. The CDR3 is 15 residues long. V lost 4 bases, J lost 1 base, and 3 bases stayed unmatched. Germline-derived CDR1 and CDR2 are SGHTA and FQGNSA. The DNA for the CDR3 is TGTGCCAGCAGCTGGAGGACAGGGAGCAATCAGCCCCAGCATTTT. Translating gives CASSWRTGSNQPQHF.

This clone has a handful of counts. The chain links TRBV30 to TRBJ1-5, with D possibly being TRBD1 (6 bases). Trimming left V 2 bases short and J 0 bases short, with 11 bases between. This CDR3 region has 15 residues. Germline V gives CDR1 GTSNPN, CDR2 SVGIG (reference sequence). The DNA for the CDR3 is TGTGCCTGGAGTAGGGGGTCGAATAGCAATCAGCCCCAGCATTTT. Translation: CAWSRGSNSNQPQHF.

CDR3 in DNA: TGTGCCAGCAGCGGGGGACTAGCGGCATTTGAGACCCAGTACTTC. The encoded protein is CASSGGLAAFETQYF. The rearrangement uses TRBV9 and TRBJ2-5; 11 positions match TRBD2. The CDR3 has 15 amino acids. Germline CDR1 reads SGDLS; CDR2 reads YYNGEE. Trimming took 3 bases from V and 5 from J; bases not matched to a gene: 6.

This sequence joins TRBV7-9 and TRBJ2-7, with D possibly being TRBD1 (6 bases). V was clipped by 5 bases and J by 3 bases, with 11 bases between them. The CDR3 is made up of 13 amino acids. Germline assignment: CDR1 SEHNR and CDR2 FQNEAQ (reference sequence). The CDR3 is CASSRDILYEQYF. Here the CDR3 DNA reads TGTGCCAGCAGCCGGGACATACTCTACGAGCAGTACTTC.

J is TRBJ2-7 and V is TRBV29-1; TRBD2 agrees at 8 bases. Germline CDR1 is SQVTM and CDR2 is ANQGSEA. V trimming: 6 bases; J trimming: 1 base; junction bases outside the gene matches: 5. The CDR3 extends over 13 amino acids. The CDR3 spells CSVKTSASYEQYF. Written as DNA, the CDR3 is TGCAGCGTCAAGACTAGCGCTTCCTACGAGCAGTACTTC.

This clone was seen only once. This rearrangement joins TRBV5-5 to TRBJ2-7; D is unresolved. Deletions cut 1 base from V and 0 bases from J, with 11 bases between. The CDR3 runs to 15 residues. Germline V gene lookup returns CDR1 SGHKS and CDR2 YYEKEE (reference sequence). The CDR3 bases are TGTGCCAGCAGCTTGTCGACTGCCTTCTCCTACGAGCAGTACTTC. Translation gives CASSLSTAFSYEQYF.

Comments on this clone: This sample also contains other DNA sequences that code for the same CDR3. This rearrangement joins TRBV6-1 to TRBJ2-3; 12 nucleotides align to TRBD2. The V segment lost 2 bases and the J segment 4 bases; nucleotides outside the gene matches: 1. CDR3 length: 15 amino acids. In germline, CDR1 is MNHNS, CDR2 SASEGT. The CDR3 nucleotides read TGTGCCAGCAGTGAACTAGCGGGGGGGCCAGATACGCAGTATTTT. Protein sequence: CASSELAGGPDTQYF.

The chain has TRBV11-2 and TRBJ2-3, with D possibly TRBD1 on 5 matching bases. CDR1 is SGHAT, CDR2 FQNNGV, per germline. Trimming cost V 5 bases and J 3 bases, with 18 bases left between them. CDR3 length equals 16 residues. DNA of the CDR3: TGTGCCAGCAGCCATTGGGCGACAGAATTGACAGATACGCAGTATTTT. As protein: CASSHWATELTDTQYF.

This clone was seen more than once but under ten times. The chain combines TRBV6-8 with TRBJ2-7; 11 nucleotides match TRBD2. The CDR3 is 17 residues long. The trim removed 0 bases at V and 5 bases at J, leaving 9 bases unmatched. Per germline, CDR1 MNHGY and CDR2 SAAAGT. This chain's CDR3 is CASSYSASGGLANEQYV. DNA of the CDR3: TGTGCCAGCAGTTACTCGGCTAGCGGGGGGCTGGCTAACGAGCAGTACGTC.

Here the CDR3 DNA reads TGTGCCAGCAGCCACCCGTGGGGGACAGGGCACGAGCAGTACGTC. Translating it yields CASSHPWGTGHEQYV. The genes are TRBV5-6 and TRBJ2-7; 9 bases map to TRBD1. Germline V gene lookup returns CDR1 SGHDT and CDR2 YYEEEE. Trimming removed 4 bases from V and 5 bases from J; junction bases left unmatched: 10. The CDR3 extends over 15 amino acids.

DNA of the CDR3: TGTGCCAGCAGCGTAGGGTCGGGACTAGCTTGGGAGACCCAGTACTTC. Its protein is CASSVGSGLAWETQYF. V gene TRBV9 combines with J gene TRBJ2-5; 9 bases fit TRBD2. V shed 0 bases and J 5 bases; nucleotides not matched to a gene: 8. Germline V gives CDR1 SGDLS, CDR2 YYNGEE. The CDR3 contains 16 residues.

This chain links TRBV7-8 with TRBJ1-5; TRBD1 agrees at 8 bases. V lost 5 bases, J lost 0 bases, and 6 bases stayed unmatched. Germline V gene sequence: CDR1 SGHVS, CDR2 FQNEAQ. The CDR3 totals 16 residues. In DNA form, the CDR3 reads TGTGCCAGCAGCACGCGGACAGGGATTAGCAATCAGCCCCAGCATTTT. Amino acids: CASSTRTGISNQPQHF.

Of note for this clone: Because the CDR3's place on the DNA is in doubt, the DNA is left out and the CDR3 is given as listed by TCRdb. The chain uses TRBV6-5 and TRBJ1-1. Germline-derived CDR1 and CDR2 are MNHEY and SVGAGI. The CDR3 is made up of 12 amino acids, end residues included. CDR3 residues: CASILAPGEAFF.

The chain employs TRBV10-2 and TRBJ1-1; D gene unclear. With 6 bases removed from V and 1 base from J, the gap between germline ends came to 18 bases. Germline assignment: CDR1 WSHSY and CDR2 SAAADI. The CDR3 is 16 residues long. This CDR3 reads CASRSWGQEGNTEAFF. The CDR3 DNA is TGCGCCAGCAGATCGTGGGGTCAGGAGGGGAACACTGAAGCTTTCTTT.

The chain joins TRBV5-4 to TRBJ2-2; D gene uncertain. V was shortened by 0 bases and J by 3 bases, with 9 bases between the two germline ends. The CDR3 length is 15 residues. Germline values: CDR1 SGHNT, CDR2 YYREEE (reference sequence). The CDR3 DNA reads TGTGCCAGCAGCTTGGATTTGGGCGACACCGGGGAGCTGTTTTTT. Translation gives CASSLDLGDTGELFF.

The chain combines TRBV4-1 with TRBJ1-3; no clear D gene. Germline V CDR1 and CDR2: MGHRA, YSYEKL. This CDR3 has 14 residues. The V end was cut by 0 bases, the J end by 5 bases, with 8 bases between. The CDR3 reads CASSQDTARNTIYF. CDR3 nucleotides: TGCGCCAGCAGCCAAGATACCGCGCGAAACACCATATATTTT.

V is TRBV5-6 and J is TRBJ2-7; the match to TRBD1 covers 7 bases. J gave up 6 bases and V 4 bases, and 13 bases lay outside the gene matches. This CDR3 has 15 residues. The germline gives CDR1 SGHDT, CDR2 YYEEEE. As DNA, the CDR3 is TGTGCCAGCAGCCTCGGACAGGTCCGTCTTGGCGAGCAGTACTTC. The encoded protein is CASSLGQVRLGEQYF. The full variable domain, with the rest looked up from reference TRBV5-6 and TRBJ2-7, is DAGVTQSPTHLIKTRGQQVTLRCSPKSGHDTVSWYQQALGQGPQFIFQYYEEEERQRGNFPDRFSGHQFPNYSSELNVNALLLGDSALYLCASSLGQVRLGEQYFGPGTRLTVT.

The chain couples TRBV11-3 to TRBJ2-2; D is ambiguous. The V gene's germline CDR1 is SGHNT and CDR2 YENEEA. Trimming left V 6 bases short and J 1 base short, with 9 bases between. There are 14 residues in the CDR3. The CDR3 sequence: CASRVTQNTGELFF. Here the CDR3 DNA reads TGTGCCAGCAGGGTCACTCAGAACACCGGGGAGCTGTTTTTT.

The chain employs TRBV5-4 and TRBJ1-3; no clear D gene. The CDR3 has 16 amino acids. The germline CDR1 and CDR2 sequences are SGHNT and YYREEE (reference sequence). The V end was cut by 0 bases, the J end by 4 bases, with 14 bases between. CDR3 sequence reads: CASSLDSAISGNTIYF. The CDR3 region has the DNA TGTGCCAGCAGCTTGGACTCTGCTATATCCGGAAACACCATATATTTT.